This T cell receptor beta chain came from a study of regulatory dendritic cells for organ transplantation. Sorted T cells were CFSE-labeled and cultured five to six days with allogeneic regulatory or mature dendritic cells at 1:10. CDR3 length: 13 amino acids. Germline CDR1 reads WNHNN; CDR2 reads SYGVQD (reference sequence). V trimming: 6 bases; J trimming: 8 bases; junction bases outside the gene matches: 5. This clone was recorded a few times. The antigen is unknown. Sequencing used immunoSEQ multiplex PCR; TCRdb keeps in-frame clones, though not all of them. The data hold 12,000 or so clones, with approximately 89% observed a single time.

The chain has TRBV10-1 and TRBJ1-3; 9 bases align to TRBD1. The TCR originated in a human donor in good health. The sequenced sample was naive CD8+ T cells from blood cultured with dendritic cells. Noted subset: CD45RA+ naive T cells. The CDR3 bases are TGCGCCAGCAGCGGGACAGGGTCCGACACCATATATTTT. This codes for CASSGTGSDTIYF.